This note documents a single T cell receptor (beta chain) sequence. The antigen is not known. The data were obtained in a study of cytomegalovirus exposure and HLA in healthy donors. PCR amplification relied on 60 Vbeta primers (plus 13 Jbeta primers). The table came from immunoSEQ multiplex PCR; TCRdb's copy has only in-frame clones and leaves some out. The data contain around 160,000 clones, about four fifths of them singletons. The ends were cut back, 5 bases at V and 5 bases at J, with 16 bases in the middle. The CDR3 totals 15 residues. Germline V CDR1 and CDR2: SGHTA, FQGTGA. Study-wide findings and caveats: As confirmed in vitro, a few CMV-associated chains were specific for CMV antigens. Later analysis identified a missense DCLRE1C variant that was linked to TCR beta V- and J-gene trimming.

The sample consisted of PBMCs. J is TRBJ2-1 and V is TRBV7-3; D is unresolved. This receptor was identified in a male donor in good health and CMV-seropositive. The CDR3 DNA reads TGTGCCAGCAGCACCGAAACCGGGTCCAACAATGAGCAGTTCTTC. Its translation is CASSTETGSNNEQFF.